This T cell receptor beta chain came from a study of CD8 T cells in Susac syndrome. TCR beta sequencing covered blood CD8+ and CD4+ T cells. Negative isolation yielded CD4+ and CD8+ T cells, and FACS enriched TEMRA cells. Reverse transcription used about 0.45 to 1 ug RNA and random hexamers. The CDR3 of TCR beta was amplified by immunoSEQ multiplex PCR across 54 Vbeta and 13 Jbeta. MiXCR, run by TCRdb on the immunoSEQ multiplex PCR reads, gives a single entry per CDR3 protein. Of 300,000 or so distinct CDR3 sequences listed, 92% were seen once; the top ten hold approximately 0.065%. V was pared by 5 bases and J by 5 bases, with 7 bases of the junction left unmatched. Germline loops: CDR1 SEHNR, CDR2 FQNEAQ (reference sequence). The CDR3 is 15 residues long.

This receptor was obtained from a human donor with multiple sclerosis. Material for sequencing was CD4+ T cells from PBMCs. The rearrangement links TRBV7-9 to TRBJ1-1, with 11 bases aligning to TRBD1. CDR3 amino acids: CASSPGQGAQTEAFF. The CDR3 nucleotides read TGTGCCAGCAGCCCCGGACAGGGGGCTCAGACTGAAGCTTTCTTT.